The present entry profiles one T cell receptor (beta chain) with its context. The sample is drawn from a study of blood T cell repertoires in COVID-19. Study-wide background: PBMCs, B-cell-depleted T cells, or T cells were the source of the cDNA or gDNA that made up the material.

A COVID-19 case had been met by exposed participants during the 2 weeks before study entry. Per germline, CDR1 MNHEY and CDR2 SMNVEV (reference sequence). The V end was cut by 3 bases, the J end by 4 bases, with 14 bases between. The CDR3 loop spans 15 amino acids. Here immunoSEQ multiplex PCR was the method, and the copy in TCRdb shows in-frame clones only, minus some. The sample consists of 130,000 to 150,000 clones, around 83% of them appearing once. Specimen: PBMCs or T cells enriched from blood (not recorded which). This sequence joins TRBV27 and TRBJ2-3; D is uncertain. The sequence derives from a woman aged 45-65 years who had been exposed to COVID-19. CDR3 in DNA: TGTGCCAGCAGTTTTGGCAGGCGCAACGCAGATACGCAGTATTTT. Translating it yields CASSFGRRNADTQYF.